This T cell receptor beta chain appears in the sequencing data of a study of OX40 agonist ivuxolimab in advanced cancers. Across the study: A diagnosis of hepatocellular carcinoma, melanoma, renal cell or head and neck cancer was present in dose-escalation patients. Study findings and constraints: Partial responders at 0.1-3.0 mg/kg had among the lowest clonal expansion. Mean expanded clone counts were higher in CD8+ than CD4+ T cells.

V lost 7 bases and J lost 7; bases outside the gene matches: 10. The CDR3 extends over 14 amino acids. The V gene's germline CDR1 is SQVTM and CDR2 ANQGSEA. Sequenced by immunoSEQ multiplex PCR; TCRdb stores in-frame clones only, minus some. The table includes 35,000 to 55,000 clones, 80% detected once. As for this clone: Its antigen remains unidentified.

The sequence was collected from an adult with an advanced solid tumor such as melanoma, head and neck, liver or kidney cancer. Sequenced here: CD4+ or CD8+ T cells sorted from blood, sampled in a trial of the OX40 agonist ivuxolimab. The rearrangement uses TRBV29-1 and TRBJ2-3, with TRBD2 identical over 11 bases. CDR3 sequence: CSANSGRAGNTQYF. The CDR3 DNA sequence: TGCAGCGCGAATAGCGGGAGGGCCGGGAATACGCAGTATTTT.